This T cell receptor (beta chain) was identified in a study of Graves' ophthalmopathy and Graves' hyperthyroidism. This CDR3 contains 16 residues. In germline, CDR1 is SGHKS, CDR2 YYEKEE (reference sequence). Researchers took RNA transcripts and amplified TCR beta CDR3 regions from them. An opening RT-PCR round employed HTBI primers and preceded a second-round multiplex PCR. TCRdb ran MiXCR on the multiplex PCR reads and lists one entry per CDR3 protein. The data show some 1.1 million distinct CDR3 sequences, around a third seen once. Concerning this clonotype: A read error may produce the germline difference seen at one junction end.

The genes are TRBV5-5 and TRBJ2-5, with 14 bases identical to TRBD2. This clonotype was sampled from an adult man with Graves' hyperthyroidism. The specimen sequenced was peripheral blood or thyroid tissue (not recorded which). The CDR3 region is CASSSGTSGSLETQYF. CDR3 nucleotides: TGCGCCAGCAGCTCCGGGACTAGCGGGAGCTTAGAGACCCAGTACTTC.